This T cell receptor (beta chain) was identified during a study of blood T cell repertoires in COVID-19. On the study more broadly: The United States, Italy and Spain supplied acute and convalescent COVID-19 samples.

The CDR3 is made up of 14 amino acids. Germline values: CDR1 LNHNV, CDR2 YYDKDF (reference sequence). With 5 bases clipped from V and 4 bases from J, the junction kept 8 bases outside the gene matches. TCRdb's table, derived via immunoSEQ multiplex PCR, lists solely in-frame clones and lacks some. The sample has tens of thousands of clones, around 84% seen once; the top ten hold 13%. The sample comprised peripheral blood. V usage is TRBV15 and J usage is TRBJ2-7; 7 bases map to TRBD2. The origin of this receptor is a woman aged 70-85 years in a cohort sampled during active COVID-19. The CDR3: CATSFGAGPYEQYF. CDR3 in DNA: TGTGCCACCAGCTTTGGAGCGGGACCTTACGAGCAGTACTTC.